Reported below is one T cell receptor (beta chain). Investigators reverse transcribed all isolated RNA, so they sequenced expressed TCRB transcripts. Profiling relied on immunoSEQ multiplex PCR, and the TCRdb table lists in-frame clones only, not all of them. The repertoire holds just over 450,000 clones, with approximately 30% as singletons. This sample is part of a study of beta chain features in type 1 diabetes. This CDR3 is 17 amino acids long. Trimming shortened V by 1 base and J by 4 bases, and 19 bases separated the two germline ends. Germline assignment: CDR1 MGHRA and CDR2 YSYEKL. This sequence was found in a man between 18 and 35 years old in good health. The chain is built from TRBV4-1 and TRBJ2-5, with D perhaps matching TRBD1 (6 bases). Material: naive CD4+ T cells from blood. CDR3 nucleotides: TGCGCCAGCAGCCAAGGCCGCACAGGGAGAATATCAGAGACCCAGTACTTC. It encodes CASSQGRTGRISETQYF.